This T cell receptor beta chain was profiled in a study of technical replicates of blood from several donors. CDR1 SNHLY and CDR2 FYNNEI come from the germline V gene. This CDR3 spans 15 amino acids. Trimming cost V 2 bases and J 7 bases; bases outside gene matches: 11. Profiling relied on immunoSEQ multiplex PCR, and the TCRdb table lists in-frame clones only, not all of them. The data hold roughly 59,000 clones, with roughly 86% observed a single time. This chain joins TRBV2 and TRBJ2-7, with TRBD1 identical over 7 bases. This TCR was recovered from a human donor in good health. Some clones in this sample may be carry-over from other donors' samples. Sample: PBMCs. CDR3 DNA: TGTGCCAGCAGTGAAACGAGGACAGGTCTGAGAGAGCAGTACTTC. Translating gives CASSETRTGLREQYF. Variable domain in full (rest from reference TRBV2 and TRBJ2-7): EPEVTQTPSHQVTQMGQEVILRCVPISNHLYFYWYRQILGQKVEFLVSFYNNEISEKSEIFDDQFSVERPDGSNFTLKIRSTKLEDSAMYFCASSETRTGLREQYFGPGTRLTVT.